This TCR beta chain was captured in a study of blood T cell repertoires in COVID-19. Study at large: Acute and convalescent COVID-19 specimens originated in the United States, Italy and Spain.

This clone appeared a single time. Per the authors' pipeline: Reference gene primer amplification gave estimated nucleated cell counts. Sequencing was performed with immunoSEQ multiplex PCR; in TCRdb, only in-frame clones are kept and a portion is missing. D and trimming were read from the DNA, whereas the V and J calls and clone size are those reported in that table. The repertoire includes a few hundred thousand clones, more than 75% of them detected once, and just over 6.5% sits in the top ten. The CDR3 sequence is 16 residues long. Germline CDR1 reads LGHNA; CDR2 reads YSLEER. Trimming cost V 4 bases and J 0 bases; bases outside gene matches: 5. All exposed participants met a person with COVID-19 within 2 weeks before entering the study.

Sequenced input: PBMCs or T cells enriched from blood (not recorded which). This TCR was sampled from a woman in her forties or fifties who had been exposed to COVID-19. V usage is TRBV4-3 and J usage is TRBJ2-2, with TRBD1 identical over 7 bases. DNA of the CDR3: TGCGCCAGCAGCCTTGGGACAGCGACGAACACCGGGGAGCTGTTTTTT. Its protein product is CASSLGTATNTGELFF.